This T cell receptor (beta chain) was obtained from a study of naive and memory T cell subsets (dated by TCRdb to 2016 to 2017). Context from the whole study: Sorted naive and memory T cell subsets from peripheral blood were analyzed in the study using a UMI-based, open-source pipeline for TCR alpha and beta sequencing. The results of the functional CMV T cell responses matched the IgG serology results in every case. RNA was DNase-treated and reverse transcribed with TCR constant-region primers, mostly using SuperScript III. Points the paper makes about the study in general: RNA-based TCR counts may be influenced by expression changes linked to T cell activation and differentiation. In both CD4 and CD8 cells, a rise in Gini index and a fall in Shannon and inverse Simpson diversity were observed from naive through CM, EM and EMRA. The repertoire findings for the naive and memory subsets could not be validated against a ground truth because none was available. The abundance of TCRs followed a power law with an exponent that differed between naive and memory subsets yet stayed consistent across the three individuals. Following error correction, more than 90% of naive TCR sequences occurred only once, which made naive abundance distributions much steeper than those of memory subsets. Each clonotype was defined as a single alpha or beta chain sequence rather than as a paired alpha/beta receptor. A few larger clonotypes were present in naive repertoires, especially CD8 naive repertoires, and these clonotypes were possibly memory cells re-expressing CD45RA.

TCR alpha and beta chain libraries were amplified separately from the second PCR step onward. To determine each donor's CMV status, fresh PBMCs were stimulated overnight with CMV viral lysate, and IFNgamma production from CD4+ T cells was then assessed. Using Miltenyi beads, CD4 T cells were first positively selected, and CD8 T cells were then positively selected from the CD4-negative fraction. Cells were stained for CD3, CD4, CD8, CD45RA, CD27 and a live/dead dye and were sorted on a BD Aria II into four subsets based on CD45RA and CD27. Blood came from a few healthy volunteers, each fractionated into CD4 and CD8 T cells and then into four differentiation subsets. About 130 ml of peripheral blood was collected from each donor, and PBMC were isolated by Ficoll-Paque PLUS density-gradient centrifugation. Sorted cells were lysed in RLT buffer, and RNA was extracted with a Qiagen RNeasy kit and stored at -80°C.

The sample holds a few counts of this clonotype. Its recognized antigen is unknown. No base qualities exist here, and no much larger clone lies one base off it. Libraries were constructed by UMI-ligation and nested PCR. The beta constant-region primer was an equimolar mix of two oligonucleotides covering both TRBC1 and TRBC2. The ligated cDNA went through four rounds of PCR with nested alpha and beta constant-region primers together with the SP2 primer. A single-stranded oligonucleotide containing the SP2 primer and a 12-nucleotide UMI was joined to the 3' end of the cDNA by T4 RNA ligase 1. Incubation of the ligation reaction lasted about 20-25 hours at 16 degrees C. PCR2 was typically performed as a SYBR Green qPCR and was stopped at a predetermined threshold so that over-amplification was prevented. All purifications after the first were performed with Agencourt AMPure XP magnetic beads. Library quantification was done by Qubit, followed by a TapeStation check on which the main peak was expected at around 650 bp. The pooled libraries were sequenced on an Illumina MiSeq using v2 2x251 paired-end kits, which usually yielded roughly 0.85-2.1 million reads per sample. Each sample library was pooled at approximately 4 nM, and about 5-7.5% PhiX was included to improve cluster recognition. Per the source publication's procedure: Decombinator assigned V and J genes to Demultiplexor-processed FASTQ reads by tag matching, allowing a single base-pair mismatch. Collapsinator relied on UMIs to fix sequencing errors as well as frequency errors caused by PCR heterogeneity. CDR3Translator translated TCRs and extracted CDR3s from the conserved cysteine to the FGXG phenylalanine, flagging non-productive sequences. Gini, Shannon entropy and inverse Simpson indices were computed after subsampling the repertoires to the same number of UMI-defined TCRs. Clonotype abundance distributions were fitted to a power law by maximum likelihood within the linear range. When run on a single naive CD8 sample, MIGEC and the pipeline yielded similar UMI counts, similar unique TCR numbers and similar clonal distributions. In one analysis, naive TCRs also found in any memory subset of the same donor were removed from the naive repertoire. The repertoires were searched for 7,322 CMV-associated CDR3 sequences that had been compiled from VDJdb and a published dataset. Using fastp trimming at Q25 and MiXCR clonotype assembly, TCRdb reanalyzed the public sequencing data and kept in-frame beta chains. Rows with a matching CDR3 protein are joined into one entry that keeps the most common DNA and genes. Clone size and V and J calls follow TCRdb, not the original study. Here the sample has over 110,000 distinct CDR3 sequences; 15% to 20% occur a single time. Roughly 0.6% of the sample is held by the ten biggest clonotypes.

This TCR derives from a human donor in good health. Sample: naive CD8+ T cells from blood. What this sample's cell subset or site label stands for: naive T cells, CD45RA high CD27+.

For the CDR3, the sequence is CAWSVPGVVFTDTQYF. The nucleotide sequence reads as follows: TGTGCCTGGAGTGTTCCAGGGGTAGTTTTCACAGATACGCAGTATTTT. This receptor chain uses TRBV30 and TRBJ2-3; possibly the D gene is TRBD1, per 6 matching bases. CDR1 and CDR2 are read off the germline V gene (reference sequence) as GTSNPN and SVGIG. Measured from the cysteine to the phenylalanine, the CDR3 is 16 residues long. CDR3 DNA is the only sequence kept; it has 48 bases, read in frame from the first base. V drops 0 bases and J drops 2 bases, leaving 15 bases in between.